The 15 T cell receptor beta chains given below trace back to one sample, sequenced in a study of blood T cell repertoires in COVID-19. Generated by immunoSEQ multiplex PCR, the TCRdb table keeps only in-frame clones and is missing some. The table has about 160,000 clones, 75% to 90% seen once. Sequencing was done on a sample of peripheral blood. Receptor source: a man aged 18 to 29 with COVID-19, enrolled during active disease.

The genes are TRBV9 and TRBJ2-6; a weak D match, TRBD2 (5 bases). Germline V lookup: CDR1 SGDLS, CDR2 YYNGEE. With 2 bases removed from V and 0 bases from J, the gap between germline ends came to 15 bases. The CDR3 covers 18 residues. The CDR3: CASSVSGNPHSGANVLTF. For the CDR3, the DNA is TGTGCCAGCAGCGTCTCGGGGAACCCCCACTCTGGGGCCAACGTCCTGACTTTC.

V gene TRBV30 combines with J gene TRBJ2-1; 10 positions agree with TRBD2. Germline CDR1 is GTSNPN and CDR2 is SVGIG (reference sequence). Losses at the gene ends were 0 bases for V and 0 bases for J; bases not matched to a gene: 2. The CDR3 has 16 amino acids. DNA of the CDR3: TGTGCCTGGAGTGTACCTAGCGGGAGCTCCTACAATGAGCAGTTCTTC. Protein sequence: CAWSVPSGSSYNEQFF.

The V gene is TRBV13, the J gene TRBJ2-5; TRBD1 aligns across 11 bases. With 8 bases clipped from V and 5 bases from J, the junction kept 7 bases outside the gene matches. The CDR3 length is 14 residues. Germline V gene sequence: CDR1 PRHDT, CDR2 FYEKMQ (reference sequence). The CDR3 DNA sequence: TGTGCCAGCCGGGAAGGGACAGGGGGGGAGACCCAGTACTTC. Translating it yields CASREGTGGETQYF.

The table lists this clone with a count of one. This chain joins TRBV9 and TRBJ1-1, with 8 bases lining up with TRBD1. The CDR3 length is 15 residues. Germline-derived CDR1 and CDR2 are SGDLS and YYNGEE. V lost 3 bases to trimming and J lost 1 base; unmatched junction nucleotides: 5. For the CDR3, the DNA is TGTGCCAGCAGCGAGACCGGGACAGGGAACACTGAAGCTTTCTTT. It translates to CASSETGTGNTEAFF.

The gene calls are TRBV2 and TRBJ1-6; no definite D call. The CDR3 contains 14 residues. The V end lost 4 bases, the J end lost 2 bases, and 6 bases lay between the germline ends. Germline loops: CDR1 SNHLY, CDR2 FYNNEI. CDR3 protein: CASSGQTYNSPLHF. Here the CDR3 DNA reads TGTGCCAGCAGTGGGCAGACCTATAATTCACCCCTCCACTTT.

This clone is a singleton in its sample. V is TRBV12-3 or TRBV12-4 and J is TRBJ2-4; no clear D. The CDR3 covers 13 residues. V was pared by 11 bases and J by 1 base, with 12 bases between. CDR3 nucleotides: TGTGCCGTTCCAGGTGGGGCCAAAAACATTCAGTACTTC. As protein: CAVPGGAKNIQYF.

The gene calls are TRBV6-4 and TRBJ2-2; 8 bases match TRBD1. Unmatched junction bases numbered 5, after V lost 0 bases and J lost 5 bases. Germline V CDR1 and CDR2: MRHNA, SNTAGT. The CDR3 is made up of 16 amino acids. This CDR3 reads CASSDSRQGQTGELFF. The CDR3 coding sequence is TGTGCCAGCAGTGACTCGAGACAGGGGCAAACCGGGGAGCTGTTTTTT.

The genes are TRBV24-1 and TRBJ1-1; 8 nucleotides line up with TRBD1. The CDR3 spans 15 residues. Germline V gene lookup returns CDR1 KGHDR and CDR2 SFDVKD. Trimming at V came to 5 bases and at J to 6 bases, leaving 10 bases not matched to a gene. Written as DNA, the CDR3 is TGTGCCACCAGTGGCCACACAGGGGGAGCGGCTGAAGCTTTCTTT. Amino acids: CATSGHTGGAAEAFF.

V gene TRBV4-2 combines with J gene TRBJ2-3; TRBD2 matches 12 bases. V lost 4 bases and J lost 6; bases outside the gene matches: 5. The germline gives CDR1 LGHNA, CDR2 YNFKEQ. CDR3 size: 15 residues. CDR3 nucleotides: TGTGCCAGCAGCCCTAGCGGGAGGGCCCCCGATACGCAGTATTTT. Translation gives CASSPSGRAPDTQYF.

The chain couples TRBV7-9 to TRBJ2-3, with 7 nucleotides matching TRBD2. This CDR3 has 16 residues. V dropped 1 base and J dropped 2; count of bases not matched to a gene: 6. The germline CDR1 and CDR2 sequences are SEHNR and FQNEAQ (reference sequence). The CDR3 reads CASSLGDYSHTDTQYF. CDR3 DNA: TGTGCCAGCAGCTTAGGGGACTATTCTCACACAGATACGCAGTATTTT.

CDR3 in amino acids: CAWSVVSQETQYF. The CDR3 DNA follows: TGTGCCTGGAGTGTAGTCAGCCAAGAGACCCAGTACTTC. The chain joins TRBV30 to TRBJ2-5; no definite D call. Germline assignment: CDR1 GTSNPN and CDR2 SVGIG (reference sequence). The CDR3 runs 13 residues. V lost 0 bases and J 1 base, leaving 6 bases between the germline ends.

This clone has only one observation. The CDR3, as DNA: TGTGCCAGCAGCTTATTCCCTTCGGAGGTAGGTGAGCAGTTCTTC. As protein: CASSLFPSEVGEQFF. The chain couples TRBV11-3 to TRBJ2-1, with D possibly being TRBD2 (5 bases). This CDR3 is built from 15 residues. V lost 2 bases and J 9 bases, leaving 17 bases between the germline ends. In germline, CDR1 is SGHNT, CDR2 YENEEA.

V and J are TRBV27 and TRBJ1-1; possibly TRBD1 for D (5 bases). V was cut by 9 bases and J by 10 bases, with 15 bases left in between. There are 11 residues in the CDR3. CDR1 MNHEY and CDR2 SMNVEV come from the germline V gene (reference sequence). The CDR3 DNA sequence: TGTGCCAGTTCGGGACTTAGTTCAGCTTTCTTT. This codes for CASSGLSSAFF.

In DNA, the CDR3 is TGCGCCAGCAGCCAAGATCGGCTAGCGGGATTCTACGAGCAGTACTTC. It yields the protein CASSQDRLAGFYEQYF. V and J are TRBV4-1 and TRBJ2-7, with 9 bases that match TRBD2. Trimming took 0 bases from V and 3 from J; bases not matched to a gene: 6. CDR3 length: 16 residues. Germline V gives CDR1 MGHRA, CDR2 YSYEKL.

This sequence joins TRBV14 and TRBJ2-5; TRBD1 matches 8 bases. The V gene end was trimmed by 3 bases and the J gene end by 4 bases; junction bases not matched to a gene: 16. Per the germline V gene, CDR1 is SGHDN and CDR2 is FVKESK. CDR3 length: 18 amino acids. This CDR3 is CASSQATPGQDSRETQYF. CDR3 bases: TGTGCCAGCAGCCAGGCAACCCCGGGACAGGACAGCCGAGAGACCCAGTACTTC.